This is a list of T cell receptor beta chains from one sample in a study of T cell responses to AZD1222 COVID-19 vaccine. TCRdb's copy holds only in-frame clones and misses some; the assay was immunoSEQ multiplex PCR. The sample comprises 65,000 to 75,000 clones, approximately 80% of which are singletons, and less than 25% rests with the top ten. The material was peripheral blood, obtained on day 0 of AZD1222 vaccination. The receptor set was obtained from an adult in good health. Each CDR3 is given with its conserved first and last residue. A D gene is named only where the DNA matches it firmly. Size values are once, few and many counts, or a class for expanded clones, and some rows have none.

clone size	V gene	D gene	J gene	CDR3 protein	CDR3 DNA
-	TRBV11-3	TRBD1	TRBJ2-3	CASSRGQGSTDTQYF	TGTGCCAGCAGCAGGGGACAGGGGAGCACAGATACGCAGTATTTT
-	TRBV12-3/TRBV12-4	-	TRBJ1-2	CASREGGYGYTF	TGTGCCAGCAGGGAGGGGGGCTATGGCTACACCTTC
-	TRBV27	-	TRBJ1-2	CASSPPGAYGYTF	TGTGCCAGCAGTCCTCCCGGGGCCTATGGCTACACCTTC
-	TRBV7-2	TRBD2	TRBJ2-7	CASSARGGGPYEQYF	TGTGCCAGCAGCGCCCGGGGCGGGGGACCGTACGAGCAGTACTTC
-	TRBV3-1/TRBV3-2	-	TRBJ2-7	CASSQSQLTYEQYF	TGTGCCAGCAGCCAAAGCCAGTTAACCTACGAGCAGTACTTC
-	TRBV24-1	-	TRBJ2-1	CATSPAGLSYNEQFF	TGTGCCACCAGTCCTGCGGGGCTCTCCTACAATGAGCAGTTCTTC
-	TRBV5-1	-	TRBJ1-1	CASSPMGTLGEAFF	TGCGCCAGCAGCCCCATGGGGACCCTCGGCGAAGCTTTCTTT
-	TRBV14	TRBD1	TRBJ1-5	CASSLTGGSNQPQHF	TGTGCCAGCAGCTTAACAGGGGGAAGCAATCAGCCCCAGCATTTT
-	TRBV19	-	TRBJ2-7	CASSIDPSSYEQYF	TGTGCCAGTAGTATAGACCCAAGCTCCTACGAGCAGTACTTC
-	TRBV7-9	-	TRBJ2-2	CASSHINTGELFF	TGTGCCAGCAGCCACATAAACACCGGGGAGCTGTTTTTT
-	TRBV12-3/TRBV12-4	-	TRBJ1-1	CASQVNTEAFF	TGTGCCAGTCAAGTGAACACTGAAGCTTTCTTT
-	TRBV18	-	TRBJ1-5	CASSPNYSNQPQHF	TGTGCCAGCTCCCCTAATTATAGCAATCAGCCCCAGCATTTT
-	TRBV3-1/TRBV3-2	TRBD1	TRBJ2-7	CASRQGAYEQYF	TGTGCCAGCCGACAGGGAGCCTACGAGCAGTACTTC
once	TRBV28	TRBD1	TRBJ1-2	CASSSRGQGALGYTF	TGTGCCAGCAGTTCCCGGGGGCAGGGGGCTCTTGGCTACACCTTC
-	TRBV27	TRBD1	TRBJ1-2	CASSRDSLNYGYTF	TGTGCCAGCAGCCGGGACAGCCTTAACTATGGCTACACCTTC
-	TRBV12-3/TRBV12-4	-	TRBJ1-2	CASSPGHYGYTF	TGTGCCAGCAGTCCCGGACACTATGGCTACACCTTC
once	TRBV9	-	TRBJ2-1	CASSPLPWGGDEQFF	TGTGCCAGCAGCCCTCTACCATGGGGGGGCGATGAGCAGTTCTTC
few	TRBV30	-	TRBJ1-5	CAWTRGRGNQPQHF	TGTGCCTGGACCAGGGGACGGGGAAATCAGCCCCAGCATTTT
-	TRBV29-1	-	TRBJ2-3	CSARPGGTDTQYF	TGCAGCGCTCGACCAGGGGGCACAGATACGCAGTATTTT
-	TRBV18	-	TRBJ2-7	CASSSNLAGEQYF	TGTGCCAGCTCATCCAACCTAGCTGGGGAGCAGTACTTC
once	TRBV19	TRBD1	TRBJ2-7	CASSDGTAPTYEQYF	TGTGCCAGTAGTGACGGGACAGCTCCGACCTACGAGCAGTACTTC
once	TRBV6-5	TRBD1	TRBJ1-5	CASREGQGMKQPQHF	TGTGCCAGCAGGGAGGGACAGGGGATGAAGCAGCCCCAGCATTTT
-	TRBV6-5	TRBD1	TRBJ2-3	CASSPGQGSDTQYF	TGTGCCAGCAGTCCCGGACAGGGTTCAGATACGCAGTATTTT
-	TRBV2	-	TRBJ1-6	CASKKPDGVNSPLHF	TGTGCCAGCAAAAAACCCGACGGTGTAAATTCACCCCTCCACTTT
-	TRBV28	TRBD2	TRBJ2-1	CASSLGTSIGSRNEQFF	TGTGCCAGCAGTTTGGGGACTAGCATAGGATCTAGAAATGAGCAGTTCTTC
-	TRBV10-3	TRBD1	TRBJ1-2	CAAYTPGQGVFYYGYTF	TGTGCCGCATACACGCCGGGACAGGGGGTATTTTACTATGGCTACACCTTC
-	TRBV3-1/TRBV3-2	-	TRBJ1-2	CASSWDGDGYGYTF	TGTGCCAGCAGCTGGGACGGGGATGGCTATGGCTACACCTTC
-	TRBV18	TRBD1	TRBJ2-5	CASSPPIGTEMQETQYF	TGTGCCAGCTCACCACCGATTGGGACAGAAATGCAAGAGACCCAGTACTTC
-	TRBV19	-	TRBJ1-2	CASSMLEPGYGYTF	TGTGCCAGTAGTATGCTCGAGCCAGGGTATGGCTACACCTTC
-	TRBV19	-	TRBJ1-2	CASSRHEGGYTF	TGTGCCAGTAGTAGGCACGAGGGGGGCTACACCTTC
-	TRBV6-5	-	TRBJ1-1	CASSLGQYAEAFF	TGTGCCAGCAGTCTCGGACAGTACGCTGAAGCTTTCTTT
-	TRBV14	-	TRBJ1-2	CASSLQGLGGYTF	TGTGCCAGCAGCCTGCAGGGGCTCGGGGGCTACACCTTC
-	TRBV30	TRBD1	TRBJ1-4	CASDRANEKLFF	TGTGCATCGGACAGGGCTAATGAAAAACTGTTTTTT
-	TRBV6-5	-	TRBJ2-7	CASSYSDSYEQYF	TGTGCCAGCAGTTACTCCGACAGCTACGAGCAGTACTTC
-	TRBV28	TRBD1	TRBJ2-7	CASSSPGQGKYEQYF	TGTGCCAGCAGTTCGCCGGGACAGGGGAAGTACGAGCAGTACTTC
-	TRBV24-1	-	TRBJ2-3	CATYLGDGTQYF	TGTGCCACCTATTTAGGGGATGGCACGCAGTATTTT
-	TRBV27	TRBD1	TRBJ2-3	CASNTGQGARGRTDTQYF	TGTGCCAGCAACACGGGACAGGGGGCGCGTGGACGCACAGATACGCAGTATTTT
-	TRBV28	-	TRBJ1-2	CASRTQLGDGYTF	TGTGCCAGCAGGACCCAACTCGGGGATGGCTACACCTTC
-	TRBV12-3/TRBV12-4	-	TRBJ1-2	CASTRDFYGYTF	TGTGCCAGCACTCGGGACTTCTATGGCTACACCTTC
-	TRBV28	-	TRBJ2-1	CASSLGSPGAWRDEQFF	TGTGCCAGCAGTTTAGGGAGCCCTGGAGCGTGGAGGGATGAGCAGTTCTTC
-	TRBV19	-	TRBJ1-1	CASSIAGLRGNTEAFF	TGTGCCAGTAGTATAGCCGGGCTCCGGGGGAACACTGAAGCTTTCTTT
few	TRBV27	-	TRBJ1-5	CASRGRTNQPQHF	TGTGCCAGCAGGGGACGGACCAATCAGCCCCAGCATTTT
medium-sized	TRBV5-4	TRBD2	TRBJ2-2	CASSFLNPGLAGLTGELFF	TGTGCCAGCAGCTTTTTGAACCCGGGACTAGCGGGACTCACCGGGGAGCTGTTTTTT